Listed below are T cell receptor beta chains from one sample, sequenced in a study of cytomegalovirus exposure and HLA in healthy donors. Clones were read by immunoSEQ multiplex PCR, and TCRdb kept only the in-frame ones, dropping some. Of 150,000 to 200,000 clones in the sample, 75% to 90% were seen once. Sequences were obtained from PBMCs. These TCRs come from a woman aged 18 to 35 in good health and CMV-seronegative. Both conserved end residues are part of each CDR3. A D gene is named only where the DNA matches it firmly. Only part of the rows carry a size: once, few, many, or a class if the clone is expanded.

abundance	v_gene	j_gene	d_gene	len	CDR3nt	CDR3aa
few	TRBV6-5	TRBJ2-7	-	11	TGTGCCAGCAGTTCGGACTGGGTGCAGTACTTC	CASSSDWVQYF
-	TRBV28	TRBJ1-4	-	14	TGTGCCAGCAGGGACCGGACGGGAGATGAAAAACTGTTTTTT	CASRDRTGDEKLFF
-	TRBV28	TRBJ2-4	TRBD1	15	TGTGCCAGCAGTTTGCCAGGGGGTGGATTGAACATTCAGTACTTC	CASSLPGGGLNIQYF
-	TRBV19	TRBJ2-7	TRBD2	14	TGTGCCAGTAGTATTGCGGGAGGGCCCGGCGAGCAGTACTTC	CASSIAGGPGEQYF
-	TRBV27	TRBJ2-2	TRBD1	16	TGTGCCAGCAGTTTATACCCGGGACAGGGGACCGGGGAGCTGTTTTTT	CASSLYPGQGTGELFF
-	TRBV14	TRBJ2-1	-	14	TGTGCCAGCAGCCCCCGGCCAGGGTCGGATGAGCAGTTCTTC	CASSPRPGSDEQFF
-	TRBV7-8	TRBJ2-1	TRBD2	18	TGTGCCAGCAGCGAGACTAGCGGGGGCTACTATCCCTACAATGAGCAGTTCTTC	CASSETSGGYYPYNEQFF
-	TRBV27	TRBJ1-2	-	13	TGTGCCAGCAGTTCCAGGCCGAACTATGGCTACACCTTC	CASSSRPNYGYTF
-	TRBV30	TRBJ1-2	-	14	TGTGCCTCCTACATTCACGCGGGGTATGATGGCTACACCTTC	CASYIHAGYDGYTF
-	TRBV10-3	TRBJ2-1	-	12	TGTGCCGTACAGGATTCCTACAATGAGCAGTTCTTC	CAVQDSYNEQFF
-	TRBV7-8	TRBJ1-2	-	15	TGTGCCAGCAGCCCGGGGTTGAAGGGTACCTATGGCTACACCTTC	CASSPGLKGTYGYTF
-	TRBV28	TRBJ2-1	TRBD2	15	TGTGCCAGCAGCCTCCTAGCGGACACCTACAATGAGCAGTTCTTC	CASSLLADTYNEQFF
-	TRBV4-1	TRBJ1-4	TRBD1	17	TGCGCCAGCAGCCACCGGACAGGGGGTGCAACTAATGAAAAACTGTTTTTT	CASSHRTGGATNEKLFF
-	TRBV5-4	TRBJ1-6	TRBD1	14	TGTGCCAGCAGCTATGACAGGGACTTCTCACCCCTCCACTTT	CASSYDRDFSPLHF
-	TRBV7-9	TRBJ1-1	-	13	TGTGCCAGCAGCTTCGAAGGTAGAGGTGAAGCTTTCTTT	CASSFEGRGEAFF
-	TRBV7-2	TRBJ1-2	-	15	TGTGCCAGCAGCTTAGTCGCGGGGGCCAACTATGGCTACACCTTC	CASSLVAGANYGYTF
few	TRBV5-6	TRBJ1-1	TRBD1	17	TGTGCCAGCAGCTGGGATACACAGGGGGGCAAGAACACTGAAGCTTTCTTT	CASSWDTQGGKNTEAFF
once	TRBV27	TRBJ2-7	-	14	TGTGCCAGCAGTTTCGGCGGGAATGTCGACGAGCAGTACTTC	CASSFGGNVDEQYF
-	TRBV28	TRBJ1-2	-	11	TGTGCCAGCAGTTTACAGGGTGGCTACACCTTC	CASSLQGGYTF
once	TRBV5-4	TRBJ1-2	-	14	TGTGCCAGCAGCCCGGACAGCCGGTCCTATGGCTACACCTTC	CASSPDSRSYGYTF
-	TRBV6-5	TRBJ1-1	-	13	TGTGCCAGCTTGGGCAGGGAGAACACTGAAGCTTTCTTT	CASLGRENTEAFF
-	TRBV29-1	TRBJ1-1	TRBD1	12	TGCAGCGCGACAGGGCGGAACACTGAAGCTTTCTTT	CSATGRNTEAFF
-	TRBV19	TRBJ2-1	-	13	TGTGCCAGTAGTGCCCAGGGAGGAAATGAGCAGTTCTTC	CASSAQGGNEQFF
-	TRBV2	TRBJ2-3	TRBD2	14	TGTGCCAGCCAGGTGGCTAGCGGCGCCGATACGCAGTATTTT	CASQVASGADTQYF
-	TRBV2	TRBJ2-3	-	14	TGTGCCAGCAGTGATCCCCCCCGGGAGCATACGCAGTATTTT	CASSDPPREHTQYF
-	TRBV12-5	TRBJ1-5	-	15	TGTGCTAGTGGTTTGGTACTTGGGGAGGAACAGCCCCAGCATTTT	CASGLVLGEEQPQHF
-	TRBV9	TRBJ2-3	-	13	TGTGCCAGCAGCTACACCGACACAGATACGCAGTATTTT	CASSYTDTDTQYF